This is a list of T cell receptor beta chains from one sample in a study of tumor-infiltrating lymphocytes in glioblastoma multiforme. TCRdb re-called the multiplex PCR reads with MiXCR, one entry per CDR3 protein. This table has about 13,000 distinct CDR3 sequences, approximately 70% appearing once. The sequencing input was brain tumor tissue. All receptors come from a male donor with glioblastoma. CDR3s include the opening cysteine and the closing phenylalanine or tryptophan. D genes are given only for firm matches. The size field is filled for only some rows; it gives once, few, many or a size class.

d_call	clone_size	v_call	j_call	cdr3_aa	cdr3_nt
.	.	TRBV28	TRBJ2-5	CACSRMCRQETQYF	TGTGCCTGCAGTCGGATGTGTCGCCAAGAGACCCAGTACTTC
TRBD1	few	TRBV18	TRBJ2-5	CASSPGTGRAGETQYF	TGTGCCAGCTCACCTGGGACAGGGAGGGCCGGAGAGACCCAGTACTTC
.	.	TRBV29-1	TRBJ2-7	CSIELGISRSDEQYF	TGCAGCATTGAATTAGGGATTAGCAGGAGCGACGAGCAGTACTTC
.	.	TRBV29-1	TRBJ2-1	CSVESPDRSSYNEQFF	TGCAGCGTTGAAAGTCCTGACAGAAGCTCCTACAATGAGCAGTTCTTC
.	once	TRBV10-3	TRBJ2-7	CAIRRVGGSYEQYF	TGTGCCATCAGGAGGGTGGGCGGCTCCTACGAGCAGTACTTC
.	.	TRBV20-1	TRBJ2-1	CSAFDPRNHNERFF	TGCAGTGCCTTTGACCCACGTAACCACAATGAGCGGTTCTTC
.	large	TRBV11-2	TRBJ2-1	CASLQADNEQFF	TGTGCCAGCTTGCAGGCGGACAATGAGCAGTTCTTC
TRBD1	.	TRBV20-1	TRBJ2-3	CSATGDRVLDTQYF	TGCAGTGCCACCGGTGACAGGGTCCTAGATACGCAGTATTTC
TRBD1	.	TRBV6-5	TRBJ1-1	CASMDRGSTLNTGAFF	TGTGCCAGCATGGACAGGGGGTCGACCTTGAACACTGGAGCTTTCTTT
.	.	TRBV30	TRBJ2-3	CAWSTGTGALTDTQYF	TGTGCCTGGAGTACCGGGACCGGTGCGCTCACAGATACGCAGTATTTT
TRBD2	.	TRBV28	TRBJ2-5	CASSLSTSGFQETQYF	TGTGCCAGCAGTTTATCGACTAGCGGCTTCCAAGAAACCCAGTACTTC
.	many	TRBV28	TRBJ2-7	CASSSLTYEQYF	TGTGCCAGCAGTTCTTTGACCTACGAGCAGTACTTC
.	.	TRBV29-1	TRBJ1-2	CSVEEGGGYTF	TGCAGCGTTGAAGAGGGCGGTGGCTACACCTTC
TRBD2	few	TRBV20-1	TRBJ2-7	CSASESIAGGYEQYF	TGCAGTGCTTCAGAATCAATAGCGGGGGGCTACGAGCAGTACTTC
.	.	TRBV7-9	TRBJ1-2	CASSSLMEGANYPNYGHTF	TGTGCCAGCAGCTCCCTAATGGAAGGGGCGAATTATCCTAACTATGGGCACACCTTC
.	few	TRBV5-1	TRBJ1-1	CASSLEGGKAEAFF	TGCGCCAGCAGCTTAGAAGGGGGTAAAGCTGAAGCTTTCTTT
.	.	TRBV20-1	TRBJ2-3	CSAQRAGTTLNTQYF	TGCAGTGCCCAACGAGCAGGGACGACCCTTAATACGCAGTATTTT
TRBD2	large	TRBV29-1	TRBJ2-7	CSVQTSDSYEQYF	TGCAGCGTCCAAACTAGCGACTCCTACGAGCAGTACTTC
.	.	TRBV28	TRBJ2-7	CAITSGSSLYERYF	TGTGCCATCACGAGCGGAAGTAGTCTCTACGAGCGGTACTTC
.	.	TRBV6-5	TRBJ1-4	CASAELATNEKLFF	TGTGCCAGCGCCGAATTGGCAACTAATGAAAAACTGTTTTTT
.	.	TRBV6-2/TRBV6-3	TRBJ2-1	CASSPRNEQFF	TGTGCCAGCAGTCCCCGCAATGAGCAGTTCTTC
.	.	TRBV20-1	TRBJ1-2	CSARDSSGYGYTF	TGCAGTGCTAGGGATTCGTCAGGGTATGGCTACACCTTC
.	.	TRBV5-6	TRBJ1-2	CASSLEQDLYGYTF	TGTGCCAGCAGCTTGGAACAGGATCTTTATGGCTACACCTTC
.	medium-sized	TRBV5-6	TRBJ2-7	CASSLTSLHEQYF	TGTGCCAGCAGCTTGACTAGTCTCCACGAGCAGTACTTC
TRBD1	many	TRBV18	TRBJ2-1	CASSPRQGQFF	TGTGCCAGCTCGCCTAGACAGGGCCAGTTCTTC
.	many	TRBV6-5	TRBJ1-6	CASSRDTSYNSPLHF	TGTGCCAGCAGCCGGGACACAAGCTATAATTCACCCCTCCACTTT
TRBD1	.	TRBV4-3	TRBJ2-7	CASSQDHGTGNEQYF	TGCGCCAGCAGCCAAGATCATGGGACAGGGAACGAGCAGTACTTC
.	.	TRBV20-1	TRBJ1-3	CSARDPGAGNTIYF	TGCAGTGCTAGGGACCCGGGGGCTGGAAACACCATATATTTT
.	large	TRBV20-1	TRBJ2-3	CSARGRADTSTDTQYF	TGCAGTGCTAGAGGTAGAGCAGACACTAGCACAGATACGCAGTATTTT
TRBD2	.	TRBV20-1	TRBJ2-7	CSATKREFVYEQYF	TGCAGTGCCACGAAGCGGGAGTTCGTGTATGAGCAGTACTTC
TRBD2	.	TRBV11-1	TRBJ2-1	CASSLEVAGRSYNEQFF	TGTGCCAGCAGCTTAGAGGTAGCGGGCCGATCCTACAATGAGCAGTTCTTC
.	.	TRBV28	TRBJ1-1	CASTKSQRLNTEALF	TGTGCCAGCACCAAATCACAGAGACTGAACACTGAAGCTTTATTT
TRBD2	many	TRBV11-1	TRBJ2-3	CASSLGGSGGWTTQYF	TGTGCCAGCAGCTTAGGCGGTAGCGGGGGATGGACTACGCAGTATTTT
.	.	TRBV29-1	TRBJ2-1	CSVGGAAWGNEQFF	TGCAGCGTTGGTGGGGCGGCATGGGGCAATGAGCAGTTCTTC
TRBD1	.	TRBV28	TRBJ2-5	CASSFVGTAQETQYF	TGTGCCAGCAGTTTTGTTGGGACAGCCCAAGAGACCCAGTACTTC
.	.	TRBV29-1	TRBJ1-2	CSVTGSIYGYTF	TGCAGCGTGACCGGGTCAATCTATGGCTACACCTTC
TRBD1	.	TRBV11-3	TRBJ2-1	CASSYGQGDEQFF	TGTGCCAGCAGCTACGGACAGGGCGATGAGCAGTTCTTC
.	once	TRBV6-1	TRBJ2-3	CASKGEPGSTDTEYF	TGTGCCAGCAAGGGGGAGCCAGGGAGCACAGATACGGAGTATTTT
.	few	TRBV11-2	TRBJ2-7	CASSLRPARQYF	TGTGCCAGCAGCTTAAGGCCCGCACGGCAGTACTTC
.	.	TRBV11-2	TRBJ2-1	CASSLALRQSSYNEQFF	TGTGCCAGCAGCTTAGCCCTTCGGCAAAGCTCCTACAATGAGCAGTTCTTC
TRBD1	.	TRBV5-1	TRBJ1-1	CASSSALNRQGVEAFF	TGCGCCAGCAGCTCCGCCCTAAACCGACAGGGTGTTGAAGCTTTCTTT
.	.	TRBV6-5	TRBJ2-6	CASSYVSSGANVLTF	TGTGCCAGCAGTTACGTGAGCTCTGGGGCCAACGTCCTGACTTTC
TRBD1	medium-sized	TRBV12-3/TRBV12-4	TRBJ2-4	CASSYRQGSENIQYF	TGTGCCAGCAGCTACCGACAGGGGTCGGAAAACATTCAGTACTTC
TRBD2	once	TRBV7-9	TRBJ2-2	CAITLTSGLADYTGELFF	TGTGCCATCACCCTCACCAGTGGACTAGCGGATTACACCGGGGAGCTGTTTTTC
.	few	TRBV4-2	TRBJ2-1	CPGSQVWGSNNEQFF	TGTCCCGGCAGCCAAGTGTGGGGGTCAAACAATGAGCAGTTCTTT
TRBD1	.	TRBV11-1	TRBJ2-5	CASGPGTADQETQYF	TGTGCCAGCGGCCCCGGGACAGCCGACCAAGAGACCCAGTACTTC
.	.	TRBV12-3/TRBV12-4	TRBJ2-3	CASSLAGLDTQYF	TGTGCCAGCAGTTTAGCAGGGTTGGATACGCAGTATTTT
.	few	TRBV20-1	TRBJ2-1	CTARDETGLYEQFF	TGCACTGCTAGAGATGAAACAGGGCTGTATGAGCAGTTCTTC
.	.	TRBV6-1	TRBJ1-4	CASSGPLGKLFF	TGTGCCAGCAGTGGACCATTGGGAAAACTGTTTTTT
TRBD1	.	TRBV5-5	TRBJ1-1	CASNPGTESWNTEAFF	TGTGCCAGCAACCCCGGGACAGAGTCCTGGAACACTGAAGCTTTCTTT
.	.	TRBV5-6	TRBJ2-7	CASTLEAEQYF	TGCGCCAGCACCTTGGAAGCCGAGCAGTACTTC
.	once	TRBV20-1	TRBJ1-2	CSAREPRGGYTF	TGCAGTGCTAGAGAGCCCCGAGGTGGCTACACCTTC
.	.	TRBV20-1	TRBJ1-2	CSARLGVLSYGYTF	TGCAGTGCTAGGTTGGGTGTTCTAAGCTATGGCTACACCTTC
.	.	TRBV11-3	TRBJ2-7	CASSLERVPTYEKYF	TGTGCCAGCAGCTTAGAAAGGGTACCCACCTACGAGAAGTACTTC
TRBD2	.	TRBV20-1	TRBJ2-1	CSASRQALAGMNEQLF	TGCAGTGCTAGTCGACAGGCACTAGCGGGAATGAATGAGCAGCTCTTC
TRBD2	.	TRBV5-5	TRBJ2-1	CASSPGAGLANEQFF	TGTGCCAGCAGCCCCGGTGCAGGACTAGCAAACGAGCAGTTCTTC
.	large	TRBV6-1	TRBJ2-1	CASSEEVVAYNEQFF	TGTGCCAGCAGTGAAGAAGTCGTAGCATACAATGAGCAGTTCTTC
.	.	TRBV20-1	TRBJ2-1	CSASYYNEQFF	TGCAGTGCTAGCTACTACAATGAGCAGTTCTTC
.	many	TRBV6-4	TRBJ1-1	CASSKSGNGNTEAFF	TGTGCCAGCAGTAAATCGGGGAATGGGAACACTGAAGCTTTCTTT
TRBD1	few	TRBV11-1	TRBJ2-7	CASSGQGREWYF	TGTGCCAGCAGCGGACAGGGGCGCGAGTGGTACTTC